This T cell receptor (beta chain) comes out of a study of read filtering for tumor transcriptome and immune sequencing. For the study at large: R-ISS stage counts were under 10 for I, about 17 for II, about seven for III.

From about 400 ng of RNA, a library with molecular barcoded alpha/delta and beta/gamma adaptors was made. MiXCR was run by TCRdb on the reads, yielding one entry per CDR3 protein. Among roughly 130,000 distinct CDR3 sequences listed, around 13% were seen once. Germline CDR1 reads SQVTM; CDR2 reads ANQGSEA. The CDR3 covers 15 residues. V was pared by 6 bases and J by 4 bases, with 18 bases between. Study-wide results and limits: RNA-seq captured clonotypes less deeply and reliably than IR-seq.

This clonotype was counted many times. Its cognate antigen is unknown. The sequence was collected from a donor aged 40 or over with multiple myeloma. This sequence joins TRBV29-1 and TRBJ2-2; maybe TRBD2 (6 bases). Material: a population of CD138-negative cells sorted from bone marrow. This chain's CDR3 is CSVPGQGGLTGELFF. The CDR3 DNA is TGCAGCGTCCCCGGGCAGGGAGGTCTCACCGGGGAGCTGTTTTTT.